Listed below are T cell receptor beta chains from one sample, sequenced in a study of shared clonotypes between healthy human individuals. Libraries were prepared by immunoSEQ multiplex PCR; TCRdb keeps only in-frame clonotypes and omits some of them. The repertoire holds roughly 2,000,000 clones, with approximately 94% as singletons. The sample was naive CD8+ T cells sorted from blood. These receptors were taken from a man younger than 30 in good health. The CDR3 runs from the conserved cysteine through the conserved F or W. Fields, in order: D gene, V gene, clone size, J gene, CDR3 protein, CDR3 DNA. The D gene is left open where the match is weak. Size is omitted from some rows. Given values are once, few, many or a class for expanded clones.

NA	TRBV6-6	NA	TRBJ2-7	CASSPQWPYEQYF	TGTGCCAGCAGTCCTCAGTGGCCCTACGAGCAGTACTTC
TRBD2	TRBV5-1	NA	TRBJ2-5	CASSGVLIAGPQETQYF	TGCGCCAGCAGTGGGGTCCTCATAGCGGGCCCCCAAGAGACCCAGTACTTC
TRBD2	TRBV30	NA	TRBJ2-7	CAWSLAGGTYEQYF	TGTGCCTGGAGTCTGGCGGGAGGAACCTACGAGCAGTACTTC
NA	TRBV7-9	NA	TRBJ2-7	CASSPGLAEQYF	TGTGCCAGCAGCCCCGGACTTGCCGAGCAGTACTTC
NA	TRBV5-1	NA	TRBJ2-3	CASSLSEGGPDTQYF	TGCGCCAGCAGCTTGAGTGAGGGGGGCCCAGATACGCAGTATTTT
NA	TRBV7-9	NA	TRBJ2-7	CASSRTVSYEQYF	TGTGCCAGCAGCAGGACAGTCTCCTACGAGCAGTACTTC
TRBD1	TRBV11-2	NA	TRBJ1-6	CASSLSGQGGNSPLHF	TGTGCCAGCAGCTTATCCGGCCAGGGGGGGAATTCACCCCTCCACTTT
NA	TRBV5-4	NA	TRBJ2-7	CASSLGPTYEQYF	TGTGCCAGCAGCTTAGGGCCCACTTACGAGCAGTACTTC
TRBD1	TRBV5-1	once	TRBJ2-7	CASSLSARGLDEQYF	TGCGCCAGCAGCTTGTCGGCCAGGGGGCTCGACGAGCAGTACTTC
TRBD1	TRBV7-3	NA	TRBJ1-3	CASSLTRDRAGNTIYF	TGTGCCAGCAGCTTAACGAGGGACAGGGCTGGAAACACCATATATTTT
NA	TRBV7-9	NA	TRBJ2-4	CASSLGNIQYF	TGTGCCAGCAGCTTAGGAAACATTCAGTACTTC
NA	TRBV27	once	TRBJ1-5	CASREGLSNQPQHF	TGTGCCAGCCGTGAGGGGCTCAGCAATCAGCCCCAGCATTTT
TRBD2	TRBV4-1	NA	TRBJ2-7	CASSQDLETSGAYEQYF	TGCGCCAGCAGCCAAGACTTGGAAACTAGCGGAGCCTACGAGCAGTACTTC
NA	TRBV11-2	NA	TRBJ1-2	CASSLEGRPQGYTF	TGTGCCAGCAGCTTAGAAGGGAGGCCTCAGGGCTACACCTTC
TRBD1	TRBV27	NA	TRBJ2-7	CASKQGSLYEQYF	TGTGCCAGCAAACAGGGGTCTTTGTACGAGCAGTACTTC
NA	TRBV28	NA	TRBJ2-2	CASNRQGSPTGELFF	TGTGCCAGCAACCGGCAGGGATCCCCCACCGGGGAGCTGTTTTTT
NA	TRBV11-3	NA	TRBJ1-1	CASSQDVSTEAFF	TGTGCCAGCAGCCAAGACGTGAGCACTGAAGCTTTCTTT
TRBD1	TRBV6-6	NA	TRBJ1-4	CASSADREDEKLFF	TGTGCCAGCAGTGCGGACAGGGAGGATGAAAAACTGTTTTTT
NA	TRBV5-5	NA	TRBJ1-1	CASSFSGANTEAFF	TGTGCCAGCAGCTTTTCAGGGGCGAACACTGAAGCTTTCTTT
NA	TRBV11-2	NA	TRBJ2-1	CASSLDWAGLVEQFF	TGTGCCAGCAGCTTAGATTGGGCAGGCTTGGTTGAGCAGTTCTTC
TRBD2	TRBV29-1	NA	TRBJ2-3	CSVEGTSGGETDTQYF	TGCAGCGTTGAAGGGACTAGCGGGGGTGAGACAGATACGCAGTATTTT
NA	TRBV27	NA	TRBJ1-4	CASRDRLATNEKLFF	TGTGCCAGCAGGGACCGTCTCGCAACTAATGAAAAACTGTTTTTT
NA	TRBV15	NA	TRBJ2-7	CATSSSRQITFEQYF	TGTGCCACCTCCAGCTCGAGACAGATTACGTTCGAGCAGTACTTC
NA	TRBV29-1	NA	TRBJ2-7	CSVRGTEQVSYEQYF	TGCAGCGTCAGGGGAACAGAACAGGTGAGCTACGAGCAGTACTTC
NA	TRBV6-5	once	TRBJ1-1	CASSYGVVGTEAFF	TGTGCCAGCAGTTACGGGGTGGTGGGCACTGAAGCTTTCTTT
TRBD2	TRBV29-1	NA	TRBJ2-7	CSVEVRGGTYEQYF	TGCAGCGTTGAGGTGCGGGGGGGGACCTACGAGCAGTACTTC
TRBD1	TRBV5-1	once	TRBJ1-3	CASSSRTGSGNTIYF	TGCGCCAGCAGCTCACGGACAGGGAGTGGAAACACCATATATTTT
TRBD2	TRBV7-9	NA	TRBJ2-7	CASSFDRGAYEQYF	TGTGCCAGCAGCTTCGACCGGGGGGCCTACGAGCAGTACTTC
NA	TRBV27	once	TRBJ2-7	CASSWSSGPRIYEQYF	TGTGCCAGCAGTTGGTCTTCAGGGCCCAGGATCTACGAGCAGTACTTC
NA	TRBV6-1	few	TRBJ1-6	CASSEVTDGRWNSPLHF	TGTGCCAGCAGTGAAGTAACGGACGGACGATGGAATTCACCCCTCCACTTT
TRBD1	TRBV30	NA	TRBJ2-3	CAWSAGGSSTDTQYF	TGTGCCTGGAGTGCAGGGGGATCTAGCACAGATACGCAGTATTTT
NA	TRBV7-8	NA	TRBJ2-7	CASSLRIYEQYF	TGTGCCAGCAGCTTACGAATCTACGAGCAGTACTTC
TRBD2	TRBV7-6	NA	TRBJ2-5	CASSLAESGGKETQYF	TGTGCCAGCAGCTTAGCGGAAAGCGGGGGAAAAGAGACCCAGTACTTC
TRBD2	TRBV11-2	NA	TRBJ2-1	CASSTLLAGTVHEQFF	TGTGCCAGCAGCACCCTACTAGCGGGAACGGTCCATGAGCAGTTCTTC
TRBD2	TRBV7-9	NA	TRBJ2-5	CASRVGAGSAETQYF	TGTGCCAGCAGAGTGGGAGCGGGGTCCGCAGAGACCCAGTACTTC